Below, 30 T cell receptor beta chains from the same sample are listed, as sequenced in a study of Ad26.COV2.S vaccination and SARS-CoV-2 variants. Repertoires were generated with immunoSEQ multiplex PCR, while TCRdb's copy carries only in-frame clones and drops some. The data contain some 640,000 clones, around 89% of them singletons. Treatment in this sample: 19 received Ad26.COV2.S at low or high dose, single or two shots; roughly five received placebo; per-sample allocation not given. Sampling happened 63 days after the first vaccine or placebo injection. The sequencing used peripheral blood, collected in a trial of Ad26.COV2.S vaccine versus placebo. Receptor source: a person between 18 and 59 years old who received the Ad26.COV2.S COVID-19 vaccine or a placebo.

The rearrangement links TRBV14 to TRBJ2-3; 8 bases map to TRBD2. The J segment lost 5 bases and the V segment lost 1 base, leaving 5 bases of the junction unmatched. The V gene's germline CDR1 is SGHDN and CDR2 FVKESK. The CDR3 contains 15 residues. CDR3 sequence reads: CASSQVSGGRDTQYF. CDR3 sequence (DNA): TGTGCCAGCAGCCAAGTAAGCGGGGGAAGAGATACGCAGTATTTT.

The J gene is TRBJ2-5, the V gene TRBV6-5; D is ambiguous. Trimming took off 5 bases at V and 0 bases at J, with 7 bases between the two ends. The CDR3 runs to 13 residues. The germline gives CDR1 MNHEY, CDR2 SVGAGI. CDR3 loop: CASSRRYQETQYF. The DNA for the CDR3 is TGTGCCAGCAGTCGACGTTACCAAGAGACCCAGTACTTC.

V usage is TRBV12-3 or TRBV12-4 and J usage is TRBJ2-3; 10 nucleotides agree with TRBD1. The J segment lost 6 bases and the V segment lost 6 bases, leaving 3 bases of the junction unmatched. There are 13 residues in the CDR3. The CDR3 sequence: CASRGTGVDTQYF. The CDR3 nucleotides are TGTGCCAGCAGAGGGACAGGGGTGGATACGCAGTATTTT.

V and J are TRBV20-1 and TRBJ2-3; D not certain. Trimming stripped 6 bases from V and 10 bases from J, with 8 bases between. Germline V CDR1 and CDR2: DFQATT, SNEGSKA (reference sequence). CDR3 length equals 9 residues. The CDR3 loop is CSALSPQYF. As DNA, the CDR3 is TGCAGTGCCCTCTCCCCGCAGTATTTT.

Turning to this clone: Germline and junction disagree at one end, which may indicate a read error. The chain recombines TRBV7-7 with TRBJ2-6; D unclear. Germline V gene data show CDR1 as SSHAT and CDR2 as FNYEAQ (reference sequence). This CDR3 region has 17 residues. CDR3 bases: TGTGCTAGCAGCCCCCAGCTCATATCCTCTGGGGCCAACGTCCTGACTTTC. Protein sequence: CASSPQLISSGANVLTF. The variable domain in full, with the rest retrieved from reference TRBV7-7 and TRBJ2-6, is GAGVSQSPRYKVTKRGQDVTLRCDPISSHATLYWYQQALGQGPEFLTYFNYEAQPDKSGLPSDRFSAERPEGSISTLTIQRTEQRDSAMYRCASSPQLISSGANVLTFGAGSRLTVL.

CDR3 protein: CASSITPAGGPYEQYF. The CDR3 coding sequence is TGTGCCAGTAGTATCACCCCAGCGGGAGGGCCCTACGAGCAGTACTTC. V is TRBV19 and J is TRBJ2-7; TRBD2 matches at 10 bases. V dropped 3 bases and J dropped 2; count of bases not matched to a gene: 7. Germline loops: CDR1 LNHDA, CDR2 SQIVND (reference sequence). CDR3 length: 16 amino acids.

The V and J genes are TRBV12-5 and TRBJ1-5; 9 bases agree with TRBD1. Germline CDR1 and CDR2: LGHNT and FRNRAP. CDR3 length: 15 amino acids. V was pared by 2 bases and J by 5 bases, with 4 bases of the junction left unmatched. The DNA of the CDR3 is TGTGCTAGTGGTTTGAACAGGGGGCTGGATCAGCCCCAGCATTTT. It specifies CASGLNRGLDQPQHF.

The rearrangement joins TRBV5-4 to TRBJ2-7, with TRBD1 matching over 9 bases. With 2 bases clipped from V and 3 bases from J, the junction kept 3 bases outside the gene matches. Per germline, CDR1 SGHNT and CDR2 YYREEE (reference sequence). The CDR3 loop spans 14 amino acids. In nucleotides, the CDR3 is TGTGCCAGCAGCTTCGGACAGGGGAACTACGAGCAGTACTTC. The encoded protein is CASSFGQGNYEQYF.

The rearrangement joins TRBV5-1 to TRBJ1-1; maybe TRBD1 (5 bases). CDR1 SGHRS and CDR2 YFSETQ come from the germline V gene. This CDR3 region has 15 residues. V lost 0 bases and J 4 bases, leaving 13 bases between the germline ends. The CDR3 region has the DNA TGCGCCAGCAGCTTGGTACAGGAATATGCCACTGAAGCTTTCTTT. This gives the protein CASSLVQEYATEAFF. Together with reference TRBV5-1 and TRBJ1-1, the CDR3 gives the full variable domain: KAGVTQTPRYLIKTRGQQVTLSCSPISGHRSVSWYQQTPGQGLQFLFEYFSETQRNKGNFPGRFSGRQFSNSRSEMNVSTLELGDSALYLCASSLVQEYATEAFFGQGTRLTVV.

This chain connects TRBV11-3 to TRBJ1-1; D gene unclear. Germline loops: CDR1 SGHNT, CDR2 YENEEA. CDR3 size: 12 residues. Trimming took 8 bases from V and 0 from J, leaving 7 bases between them. CDR3 in DNA: TGTGCCAGCTCAGATCTGAACACTGAAGCTTTCTTT. This codes for CASSDLNTEAFF.

This clone was recorded a few times. This chain joins TRBV7-9 and TRBJ2-7; weak D call: TRBD2 (5 bases). The germline V gene encodes CDR1 SEHNR and CDR2 FQNEAQ (reference sequence). Between the trimmed V and J ends, which lost 1 base and 2 bases, there was a span of 9 bases. This CDR3 contains 14 residues. In DNA, the CDR3 is TGTGCCAGCAGCTTAGTCGGGGTTCCCTACGAGCAGTACTTC. Encoded protein: CASSLVGVPYEQYF.

Turning to this clone: This sample includes further DNA sequences coding for the same CDR3. The chain has TRBV7-9 and TRBJ1-5; 9 positions match TRBD1. The CDR3 extends over 15 amino acids. V lost 5 bases and J lost 2; bases outside the gene matches: 4. Germline V gives CDR1 SEHNR, CDR2 FQNEAQ (reference sequence). In nucleotides, the CDR3 is TGTGCCAGCAGCCTGACAGGGGGTGGCAATCAGCCCCAGCATTTT. Its translation: CASSLTGGGNQPQHF.

The V gene is TRBV28, the J gene TRBJ2-3, with 8 positions matching TRBD2. Germline V gene data show CDR1 as MDHEN and CDR2 as SYDVKM. The CDR3 totals 15 residues. With V trimmed by 4 bases and J by 3 bases, 6 bases remained unmatched. CDR3 protein: CASSSAGVGTDTQYF. DNA of the CDR3: TGTGCCAGCAGTTCAGCGGGAGTCGGGACAGATACGCAGTATTTT.

The chain links TRBV6-5 to TRBJ1-2; D perhaps matches TRBD1 (6 bases). V gave up 4 bases and J gave up 0 bases, with 15 bases separating them. Germline V gene sequence: CDR1 MNHEY, CDR2 SVGAGI. This CDR3 is built from 16 residues. CDR3 DNA sequence: TGTGCCAGCAGTTCCCCTACAGGGCAAGCTAACTATGGCTACACCTTC. It specifies CASSSPTGQANYGYTF.

About this clone: Other DNA variants within this sample encode the same CDR3. The rearrangement links TRBV30 to TRBJ1-1, with D possibly TRBD1 on 5 matching bases. Trimming stripped 3 bases from V and 0 bases from J, with 11 bases between. CDR1 and CDR2 from the germline V gene are GTSNPN and SVGIG (reference sequence). The CDR3 spans 14 residues. The CDR3 region has the DNA TGTGCCTGGAGCCTGGGGCAGATGAACACTGAAGCTTTCTTT. Amino acid sequence: CAWSLGQMNTEAFF.

V and J are TRBV29-1 and TRBJ2-5; D is uncertain. The V and J ends lost 1 base and 5 bases respectively, with 8 bases between them. Germline values: CDR1 SQVTM, CDR2 ANQGSEA. The CDR3 has 12 amino acids. The CDR3 reads CSVEGLGETQYF. DNA of the CDR3: TGCAGCGTTGAAGGGCTGGGGGAGACCCAGTACTTC.

The gene calls are TRBV9 and TRBJ1-4; 7 positions match TRBD1. CDR1 is SGDLS and CDR2 is YYNGEE in the germline V gene. This CDR3 has 16 residues. V lost 0 bases and J lost 7; bases outside the gene matches: 9. CDR3: CASSVGLRTGTEKLFF. CDR3 sequence (DNA): TGTGCCAGCAGCGTAGGGTTGCGGACAGGCACTGAAAAACTGTTTTTT.

The chain combines TRBV4-2 with TRBJ2-3; D perhaps matches TRBD2 (6 bases). Trimming removed 1 base at V and 11 bases at J, with 13 bases between. Germline CDR1 is LGHNA and CDR2 is YNFKEQ. CDR3 size: 13 residues. CDR3 amino acids: CASSQGGGGRQYF. As DNA, the CDR3 is TGTGCCAGCAGCCAAGGGGGAGGTGGGAGGCAGTATTTT.

The V gene is TRBV6-2 or TRBV6-3, the J gene TRBJ2-7; TRBD2 matches at 9 bases. The V segment lost 2 bases and the J segment 5 bases; nucleotides outside the gene matches: 7. The V gene's germline CDR1 is MNHEY and CDR2 SVGEGT. The CDR3 totals 15 residues. The CDR3: CASSYPAGGPHEQYF. CDR3 DNA: TGTGCCAGCAGTTACCCCGCGGGGGGGCCCCACGAGCAGTACTTC.

The chain recombines TRBV3-1 (or the pseudogene TRBV3-2) with TRBJ2-5; 8 nucleotides match TRBD2. V was pared by 1 base and J by 4 bases, with 8 bases of the junction left unmatched. Germline values: CDR1 LGHDT, CDR2 YNNKEL (reference sequence). The CDR3 totals 16 residues. The CDR3, as DNA: TGTGCCAGCAGCCAAGTAGTAGCGGGGCTGAGAGAGACCCAGTACTTC. Translating gives CASSQVVAGLRETQYF.

This clone was counted a single time. This chain uses TRBV7-2 with TRBJ2-1; D remains unclear. Germline CDR1 reads SGHTA; CDR2 reads FQGNSA. V was cut by 5 bases and J by 3 bases, with 11 bases left in between. This CDR3 has 14 residues. The DNA for the CDR3 is TGTGCCAGCAGCCCCCCGCCGGGCTACAATGAGCAGTTCTTC. Protein product: CASSPPPGYNEQFF.

The chain is built from TRBV7-6 and TRBJ1-5; D remains ambiguous. Trimming took off 3 bases at V and 0 bases at J, with 9 bases between the two ends. CDR1 is SGHVS and CDR2 is FNYEAQ in the germline V gene. This CDR3 is built from 15 residues. CDR3: CASSLEPNSNQPQHF. CDR3 coding DNA: TGTGCCAGCAGCTTGGAACCCAATAGCAATCAGCCCCAGCATTTT. The complete variable domain, with remaining parts taken from reference TRBV7-6 and TRBJ1-5, reads GAGVSQSPRYKVTKRGQDVALRCDPISGHVSLYWYRQALGQGPEFLTYFNYEAQQDKSGLPNDRFSAERPEGSISTLTIQRTEQRDSAMYRCASSLEPNSNQPQHFGDGTRLSIL.

This chain connects TRBV24-1 to TRBJ1-2; D unresolved. The CDR3 consists of 12 residues. Germline CDR1 is KGHDR and CDR2 is SFDVKD. Trimming removed 2 bases at V and 4 bases at J, with 4 bases between. CDR3 in amino acids: CATSDSVYGYTF. For the CDR3, the DNA is TGTGCCACCAGTGATTCCGTCTATGGCTACACCTTC.

This rearrangement joins TRBV2 to TRBJ2-3; D is unclear. The CDR3 has 12 residues. CDR1 SNHLY and CDR2 FYNNEI come from the germline V gene. V was trimmed by 6 bases and J by 4 bases, leaving 8 bases between them. The CDR3 spells CASRATPDTQYF. The CDR3 DNA follows: TGTGCCAGCAGGGCTACCCCAGATACGCAGTATTTT.

V and J are TRBV14 and TRBJ1-2; 10 bases map to TRBD1. Germline lookup yields CDR1 SGHDN and CDR2 FVKESK. The V and J ends lost 4 bases and 4 bases, in that order; junction bases with no gene match: 3. The CDR3 runs 14 residues. This CDR3 is CASSPWDRGYGYTF. The CDR3 DNA is TGTGCCAGCAGCCCTTGGGACAGGGGCTATGGCTACACCTTC.

V and J are TRBV18 and TRBJ2-1; a possible D gene is TRBD2 (5 bases). The CDR3 sequence is 16 residues long. The V end lost 2 bases, the J end lost 5 bases, and 16 bases lay between the germline ends. Germline V gene lookup returns CDR1 KGHSH and CDR2 LQKENI. In DNA, the CDR3 is TGTGCCAGCTCACCATGGATGGCGGGTGGGGACAATGAGCAGTTCTTC. This codes for CASSPWMAGGDNEQFF.

The chain uses TRBV5-4 and TRBJ1-5, with 8 positions matching TRBD1. Germline assignment: CDR1 SGHNT and CDR2 YYREEE (reference sequence). The V segment lost 5 bases and the J segment 7 bases; nucleotides outside the gene matches: 5. The CDR3 is made up of 13 amino acids. CDR3: CASSSDRAQPQHF. CDR3 nucleotides: TGTGCCAGCAGTTCGGACAGGGCCCAGCCCCAGCATTTT.

The chain combines TRBV7-2 with TRBJ1-5, with 7 nucleotides matching TRBD1. Losses at the gene ends were 5 bases for V and 8 bases for J; bases not matched to a gene: 18. The CDR3 is 17 residues long. Germline CDR1 and CDR2: SGHTA and FQGNSA. The DNA of the CDR3 is TGTGCCAGCAGCCAAGGGACCGGGACAGCGCCCGAGGAGCCCCAGCATTTT. Its protein is CASSQGTGTAPEEPQHF.

The chain links TRBV6-5 to TRBJ1-2, with D possibly being TRBD1 (6 bases). The germline V and J ends were trimmed by 6 bases and 7 bases, with 18 bases remaining between them. CDR3 length: 14 residues. Germline CDR1 is MNHEY and CDR2 is SVGAGI. For the CDR3, the DNA is TGTGCCAGCAGCCGTTCGGACAGTGACACTGGCTACACCTTC. This encodes CASSRSDSDTGYTF.

This clone was seen only a few times. V usage is TRBV7-9 and J usage is TRBJ1-6; D unresolved. The germline V and J ends were trimmed by 3 bases and 8 bases, with 5 bases remaining between them. Germline V gives CDR1 SEHNR, CDR2 FQNEAQ (reference sequence). This CDR3 spans 12 amino acids. The CDR3 bases are TGTGCCAGCAGCTTCAACGATTCACCCCTCCACTTT. This translates into CASSFNDSPLHF.